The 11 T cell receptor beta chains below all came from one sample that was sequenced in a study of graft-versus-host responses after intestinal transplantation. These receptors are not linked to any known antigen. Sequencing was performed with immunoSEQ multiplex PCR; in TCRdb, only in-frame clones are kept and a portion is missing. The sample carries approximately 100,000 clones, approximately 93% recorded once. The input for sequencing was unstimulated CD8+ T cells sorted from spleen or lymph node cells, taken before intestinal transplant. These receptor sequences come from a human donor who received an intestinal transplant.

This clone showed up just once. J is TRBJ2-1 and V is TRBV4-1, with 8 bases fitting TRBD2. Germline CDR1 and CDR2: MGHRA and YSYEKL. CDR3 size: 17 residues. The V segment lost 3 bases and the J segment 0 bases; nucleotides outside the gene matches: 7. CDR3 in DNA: TGCGCCAGCAGCCAGTGGGGGACTAGGAGCTCCTACAATGAGCAGTTCTTC. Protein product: CASSQWGTRSSYNEQFF.

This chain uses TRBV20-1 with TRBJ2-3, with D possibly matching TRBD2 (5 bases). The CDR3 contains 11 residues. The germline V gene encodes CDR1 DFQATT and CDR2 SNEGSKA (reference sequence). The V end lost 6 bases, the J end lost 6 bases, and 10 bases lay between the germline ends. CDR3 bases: TGCAGTGCGACCCCGGGGGATACGCAGTATTTT. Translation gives CSATPGDTQYF.

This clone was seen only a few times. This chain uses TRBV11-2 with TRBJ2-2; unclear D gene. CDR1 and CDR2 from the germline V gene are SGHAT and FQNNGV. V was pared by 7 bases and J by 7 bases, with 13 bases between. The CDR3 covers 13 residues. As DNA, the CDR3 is TGTGCCAGCACCCTCAAGCCGATCGGGGAGCTGTTTTTT. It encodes CASTLKPIGELFF.

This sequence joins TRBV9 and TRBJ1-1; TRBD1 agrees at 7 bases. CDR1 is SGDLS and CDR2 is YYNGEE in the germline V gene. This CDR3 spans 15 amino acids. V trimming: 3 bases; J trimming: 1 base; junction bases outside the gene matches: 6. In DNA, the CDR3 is TGTGCCAGCAGCGAGGAGGGGGCTCCGAACACTGAAGCTTTCTTT. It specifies CASSEEGAPNTEAFF.

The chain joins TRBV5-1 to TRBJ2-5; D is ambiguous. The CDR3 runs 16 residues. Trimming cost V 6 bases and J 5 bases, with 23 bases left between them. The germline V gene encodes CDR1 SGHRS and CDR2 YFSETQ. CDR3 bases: TGCGCCAGCACCCCGGAGATCCAATCTCCACGGGAGACCCAGTACTTC. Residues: CASTPEIQSPRETQYF.

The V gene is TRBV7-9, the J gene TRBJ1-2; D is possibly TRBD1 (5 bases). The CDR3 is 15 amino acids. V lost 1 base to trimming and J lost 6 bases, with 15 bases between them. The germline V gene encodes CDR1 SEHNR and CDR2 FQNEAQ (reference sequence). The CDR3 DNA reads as TGTGCCAGCAGCTTAGGGGGCCCCAAGGGTGATGGCTACACCTTC. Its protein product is CASSLGGPKGDGYTF.

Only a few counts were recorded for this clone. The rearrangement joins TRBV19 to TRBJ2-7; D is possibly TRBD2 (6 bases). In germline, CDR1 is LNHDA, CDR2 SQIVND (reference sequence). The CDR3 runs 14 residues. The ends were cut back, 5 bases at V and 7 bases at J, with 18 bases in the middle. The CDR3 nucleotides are TGTGCCAGTAGTCCCTCTTGGGAGGTGGGAGAGCAGTACTTC. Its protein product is CASSPSWEVGEQYF.

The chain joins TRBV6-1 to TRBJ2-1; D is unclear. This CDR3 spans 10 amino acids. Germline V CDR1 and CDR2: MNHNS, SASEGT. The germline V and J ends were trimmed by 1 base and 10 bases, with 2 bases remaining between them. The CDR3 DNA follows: TGTGCCAGCAGTGAAGGGGAGCAGTTCTTC. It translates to CASSEGEQFF.

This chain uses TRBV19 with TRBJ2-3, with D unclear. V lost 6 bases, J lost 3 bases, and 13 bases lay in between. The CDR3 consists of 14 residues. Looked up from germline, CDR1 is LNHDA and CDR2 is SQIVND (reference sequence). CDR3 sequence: CASSHGVSTDTQYF. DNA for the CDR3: TGTGCCAGTAGCCATGGGGTCTCAACAGATACGCAGTATTTT.

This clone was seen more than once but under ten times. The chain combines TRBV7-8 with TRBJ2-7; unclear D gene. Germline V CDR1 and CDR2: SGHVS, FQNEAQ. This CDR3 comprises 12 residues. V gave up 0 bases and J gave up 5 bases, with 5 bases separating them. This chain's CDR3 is CASSLAYDEQYF. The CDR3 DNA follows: TGTGCCAGCAGCTTAGCGTACGACGAGCAGTACTTC. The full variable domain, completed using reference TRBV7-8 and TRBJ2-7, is GAGVSQSPRYKVAKRGQDVALRCDPISGHVSLFWYQQALGQGPEFLTYFQNEAQLDKSGLPSDRFFAERPEGSVSTLKIQRTQQEDSAVYLCASSLAYDEQYFGPGTRLTVT.

CDR3 loop: CASSIWQGAHDTEAFF. CDR3 coding DNA: TGTGCCAGTAGTATATGGCAGGGGGCGCATGACACTGAAGCTTTCTTT. This chain connects TRBV19 to TRBJ1-1, with 8 bases matching TRBD1. This CDR3 region has 16 residues. V lost 2 bases and J lost 3; bases outside the gene matches: 8. From germline, CDR1 is LNHDA and CDR2 SQIVND (reference sequence).